The T cell receptor beta chain described here comes from a study of blood T cells in healthy people across ages. The amount of total RNA extracted per sample was at least 6 micrograms. PCR was performed a second time for 7 to 11 cycles using a sample-barcoded 5' primer and a J-beta primer mix. TCRdb independently ran MiXCR on the 5' RACE reads; one entry per CDR3 protein. This table has 1.2 million to 1.5 million distinct CDR3 sequences, 55% to 75% appearing once. In this sample, this clonotype turned up a few times. Antigen: not known. CDR3 length equals 17 residues. CDR1 and CDR2 from the germline V gene are SGDLS and YYNGEE. The V gene lost 0 bases and the J gene lost 7 bases, with 22 bases spanning the gap. Study findings and constraints: Possibly, changes in expanded clonotypes were confounded because donor CMV status was unknown. With naive T cell percentage, TCR beta diversity showed a strong correlation. It was not possible, with unsorted PBMCs, to conclusively compare naive and antigen-experienced cells.

The sample was blood. V and J are TRBV9 and TRBJ1-2; D may be TRBD1 (5 bases). This sequence originates from a man between 18 and 29 years old in good health. CDR3 residues: CASSVEGAGLPLGGYTF. CDR3 coding DNA: TGTGCCAGCAGCGTAGAGGGAGCGGGGCTCCCGCTCGGTGGCTACACCTTC.